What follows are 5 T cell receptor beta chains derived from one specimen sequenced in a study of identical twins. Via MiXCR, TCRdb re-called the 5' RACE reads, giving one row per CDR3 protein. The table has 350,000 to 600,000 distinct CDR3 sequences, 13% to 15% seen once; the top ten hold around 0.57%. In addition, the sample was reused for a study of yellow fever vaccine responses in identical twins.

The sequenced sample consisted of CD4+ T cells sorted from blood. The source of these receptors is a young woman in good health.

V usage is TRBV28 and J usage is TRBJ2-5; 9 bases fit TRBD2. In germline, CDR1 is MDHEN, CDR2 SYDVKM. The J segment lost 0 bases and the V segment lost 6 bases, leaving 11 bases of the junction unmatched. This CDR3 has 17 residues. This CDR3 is CASSSLKERGDQETQYF. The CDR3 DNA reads TGTGCCAGCAGCTCCCTGAAAGAGCGGGGGGACCAAGAGACCCAGTACTTC. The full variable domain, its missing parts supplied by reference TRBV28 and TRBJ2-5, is DVKVTQSSRYLVKRTGEKVFLECVQDMDHENMFWYRQDPGLGLRLIYFSYDVKMKEKGDIPEGYSVSREKKERFSLILESASTNQTSMYLCASSSLKERGDQETQYFGPGTRLLVL.

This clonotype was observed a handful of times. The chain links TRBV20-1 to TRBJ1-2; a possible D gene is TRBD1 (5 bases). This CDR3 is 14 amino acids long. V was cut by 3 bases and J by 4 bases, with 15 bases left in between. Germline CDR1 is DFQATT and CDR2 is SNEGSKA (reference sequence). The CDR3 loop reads CSARWDQGIYGYTF. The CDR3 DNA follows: TGCAGTGCTAGGTGGGACCAGGGTATCTATGGCTACACCTTC.

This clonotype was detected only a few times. CDR3 loop: CSARSGTTSTDTQYF. The CDR3 DNA reads as TGCAGTGCAAGATCAGGGACTACTAGCACAGATACGCAGTATTTT. This chain links TRBV20-1 with TRBJ2-3, with TRBD2 matching over 7 bases. With 6 bases clipped from V and 0 bases from J, the junction kept 9 bases outside the gene matches. This CDR3 has 15 residues. Germline V CDR1 and CDR2: DFQATT, SNEGSKA (reference sequence).

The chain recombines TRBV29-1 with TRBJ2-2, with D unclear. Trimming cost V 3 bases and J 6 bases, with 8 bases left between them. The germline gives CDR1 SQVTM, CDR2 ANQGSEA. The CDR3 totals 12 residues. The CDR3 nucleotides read TGCAGCGTTGATCGCCCCCCCGGGGAGCTGTTTTTT. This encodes CSVDRPPGELFF.

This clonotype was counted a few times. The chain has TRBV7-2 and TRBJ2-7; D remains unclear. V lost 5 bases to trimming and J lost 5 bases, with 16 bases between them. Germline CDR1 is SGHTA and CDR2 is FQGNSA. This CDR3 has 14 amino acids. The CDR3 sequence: CASSQDVVRDEQYF. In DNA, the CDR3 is TGTGCCAGCAGCCAAGACGTGGTTCGGGACGAGCAGTACTTC.